A selection of T cell receptor beta chains follows, all from one sample in a study of regulatory and conventional T cells in RAG deficiency. Using immunoSEQ multiplex PCR, the repertoire was profiled, and TCRdb retains in-frame clones only, with some absent. The table has over 10,000 clones, 85% to 95% seen once; the top ten hold under 1.2%. In addition, the sample was reused for a study of regulatory T cells.

The material sequenced was CD4+ effector T cells sorted from blood. The receptors stem from a human donor in good health. The CDR3 runs from the conserved cysteine through the conserved F or W. Each record gives: clone size, J gene, V gene, D gene, CDR3 DNA, CDR3 protein. A D gene is named only where the DNA matches it firmly. Clone size, where shown, is once, few, many, or a class for clones that have expanded.

clone_size: .
j_call: TRBJ1-5
v_call: TRBV5-1
d_call: .
cdr3_nt: TGCGCCAGCAGCTTGCATCCGGATCAGCCCCAGCATTTT
cdr3_aa: CASSLHPDQPQHF

clone_size: .
j_call: TRBJ2-3
v_call: TRBV7-2
d_call: TRBD1
cdr3_nt: TGTGCCAGCAGCTTAGGACAGGGTCCCACAGATACGCAGTATTTT
cdr3_aa: CASSLGQGPTDTQYF

clone_size: .
j_call: TRBJ2-2
v_call: TRBV18
d_call: .
cdr3_nt: TGTGCCAGCTCTCCACTAGCCCACAATCCCACCGGGGAGCTGTTTTTT
cdr3_aa: CASSPLAHNPTGELFF

clone_size: .
j_call: TRBJ2-2
v_call: TRBV28
d_call: TRBD1
cdr3_nt: TGTGCCAGCAGTTCACCGGGACAGGTCAACCCCGGGGAGCTGTTTTTT
cdr3_aa: CASSSPGQVNPGELFF

clone_size: .
j_call: TRBJ2-2
v_call: TRBV7-6
d_call: .
cdr3_nt: TGTGCCAGCAGCCGTGGCCACAGACCCACGAACACCGGGGAGCTGTTTTTT
cdr3_aa: CASSRGHRPTNTGELFF

clone_size: once
j_call: TRBJ1-2
v_call: TRBV2
d_call: .
cdr3_nt: TGTGCCAGCAGTGAACGACGGACTAACTATGGCTACACCTTC
cdr3_aa: CASSERRTNYGYTF

clone_size: .
j_call: TRBJ1-5
v_call: TRBV18
d_call: .
cdr3_nt: TGTGCCAGCTCAAGCGAAATGGATCGGCCCCAGCATTTT
cdr3_aa: CASSSEMDRPQHF

clone_size: once
j_call: TRBJ1-1
v_call: TRBV7-2
d_call: .
cdr3_nt: TGTGCCAGCAGTCCTCAGTACTTCTTGAACACTGAAGCTTTCTTT
cdr3_aa: CASSPQYFLNTEAFF

clone_size: .
j_call: TRBJ1-6
v_call: TRBV28
d_call: .
cdr3_nt: TGTGCCAGCAGTTTACCTGGCCAAAATTCACCCCTCCACTTT
cdr3_aa: CASSLPGQNSPLHF

clone_size: .
j_call: TRBJ1-5
v_call: TRBV6-1
d_call: .
cdr3_nt: TGTGCCAGCAGTGCTAATTTGGATCAGCCCCAGCATTTT
cdr3_aa: CASSANLDQPQHF

clone_size: .
j_call: TRBJ1-1
v_call: TRBV7-6
d_call: .
cdr3_nt: TGTGCCAGCAGCTTAATTGCAGGTCTCCTGAACACTGAAGCTTTCTTT
cdr3_aa: CASSLIAGLLNTEAFF

clone_size: .
j_call: TRBJ2-7
v_call: TRBV27
d_call: TRBD1
cdr3_nt: TGTGCCAGCAGCCGCGCCGGGACAGGGAGGCATCAGTACTTC
cdr3_aa: CASSRAGTGRHQYF

clone_size: .
j_call: TRBJ2-3
v_call: TRBV2
d_call: .
cdr3_nt: TGTGCCAGCGGTTTGCAGGGCGGGGGCACAGATACGCAGTATTTT
cdr3_aa: CASGLQGGGTDTQYF

clone_size: .
j_call: TRBJ1-4
v_call: TRBV6-1
d_call: TRBD1
cdr3_nt: TGTGCCAGCAGTGAACAGGGGGATACTAATGAAAAACTGTTTTTT
cdr3_aa: CASSEQGDTNEKLFF

clone_size: once
j_call: TRBJ2-7
v_call: TRBV19
d_call: .
cdr3_nt: TGTGCCAGTAGAACCACTGGACTAAGCGAGCAGTACTTC
cdr3_aa: CASRTTGLSEQYF

clone_size: .
j_call: TRBJ2-7
v_call: TRBV5-4
d_call: .
cdr3_nt: TGTGCCAGCAGTCGTGGGGCTACCTCCTACGAGCAGTACTTC
cdr3_aa: CASSRGATSYEQYF

clone_size: .
j_call: TRBJ1-5
v_call: TRBV23-1
d_call: .
cdr3_nt: TGCGCCAGCAGGCGAATTTGGGGGGAGAGCAATCAGCCCCAGCATTTT
cdr3_aa: CASRRIWGESNQPQHF

clone_size: .
j_call: TRBJ2-1
v_call: TRBV25-1
d_call: TRBD2
cdr3_nt: TGTGCCAGCAGTGATCCTCATGAAGCGGGAGTGCCGAAGCAGTTCTTC
cdr3_aa: CASSDPHEAGVPKQFF

clone_size: .
j_call: TRBJ2-5
v_call: TRBV5-4
d_call: TRBD2
cdr3_nt: TGTGCCAGCAGCCAGGTTAGGGCGGGGGGGCTAGAGACCCAGTACTTC
cdr3_aa: CASSQVRAGGLETQYF

clone_size: .
j_call: TRBJ2-7
v_call: TRBV6-1
d_call: .
cdr3_nt: TGTGCCAGCAGTGAAGCTGCAGGGGGAGGCTACGAGCAGTACTTC
cdr3_aa: CASSEAAGGGYEQYF

clone_size: .
j_call: TRBJ2-7
v_call: TRBV6-1
d_call: TRBD2
cdr3_nt: TGTGCCAGCAGTGACTTGGGACTAGGTGGTTCCGAGCAGTACTTC
cdr3_aa: CASSDLGLGGSEQYF

clone_size: .
j_call: TRBJ1-1
v_call: TRBV7-2
d_call: .
cdr3_nt: TGTGCCAGCAGCTTAGGGTTACGGCGGAACACTGAAGCTTTCTTT
cdr3_aa: CASSLGLRRNTEAFF

clone_size: .
j_call: TRBJ1-2
v_call: TRBV6-5
d_call: TRBD1
cdr3_nt: TGTGCCAGCAGTCCGCCGACAGGGGGCACATATGGCTACACCTTC
cdr3_aa: CASSPPTGGTYGYTF

clone_size: .
j_call: TRBJ2-4
v_call: TRBV7-2
d_call: .
cdr3_nt: TGTGCCAGCAGTCCCCGTGACGGGTATTTTCAGTACTTC
cdr3_aa: CASSPRDGYFQYF

clone_size: .
j_call: TRBJ2-5
v_call: TRBV7-3
d_call: .
cdr3_nt: TGTGCCAGCAGCCCCACAGTGGATGAGACCCAGTACTTC
cdr3_aa: CASSPTVDETQYF

clone_size: once
j_call: TRBJ2-2
v_call: TRBV7-7
d_call: TRBD1
cdr3_nt: TGTGCTAGCAGCTTAGACAGGGACACCGGGGAGCTGTTTTTT
cdr3_aa: CASSLDRDTGELFF

clone_size: .
j_call: TRBJ2-7
v_call: TRBV18
d_call: .
cdr3_nt: TGTGCCAGCTCACCAGGGGGCCCCAACTACGAGCAGTACTTC
cdr3_aa: CASSPGGPNYEQYF

clone_size: .
j_call: TRBJ2-3
v_call: TRBV6-5
d_call: .
cdr3_nt: TGTGCCAGCAGTTATTTGGGGGCGAGGTATTTT
cdr3_aa: CASSYLGARYF

clone_size: .
j_call: TRBJ1-2
v_call: TRBV5-8
d_call: TRBD1
cdr3_nt: TGTGCCAGCAGTTACACAGGGGGCTTCCGATGCACCTTC
cdr3_aa: CASSYTGGFRCTF

clone_size: .
j_call: TRBJ1-1
v_call: TRBV28
d_call: TRBD1
cdr3_nt: TGTGCCAGCAGAGAGGGACAGGGTGCTGAAGCTTTCTTT
cdr3_aa: CASREGQGAEAFF

clone_size: .
j_call: TRBJ1-2
v_call: TRBV5-6
d_call: TRBD1
cdr3_nt: TGTGCCAGCAGCTTGGCCGCAGGGGGGAACTATGGCTACACCTTC
cdr3_aa: CASSLAAGGNYGYTF

clone_size: .
j_call: TRBJ2-1
v_call: TRBV7-9
d_call: .
cdr3_nt: TGTGCCAGCAGCTTACGACAGACAACATACAATGAGCAGTTCTTC
cdr3_aa: CASSLRQTTYNEQFF

clone_size: once
j_call: TRBJ2-2
v_call: TRBV7-3
d_call: TRBD1
cdr3_nt: TGTGCCAGCAGCTTAAGAGCCCCCACCGGCAGGGGGCTTGCCGGGGAGCTGTTTTTT
cdr3_aa: CASSLRAPTGRGLAGELFF

clone_size: once
j_call: TRBJ2-5
v_call: TRBV9
d_call: TRBD1
cdr3_nt: TGTGCCAGCAGCCCAGGAGGTGGGACAGGCCAAGAGACCCAGTACTTC
cdr3_aa: CASSPGGGTGQETQYF

clone_size: .
j_call: TRBJ1-1
v_call: TRBV27
d_call: .
cdr3_nt: TGTGCCAGCAGTTTAGTCCCGCTCCTACAGGCGGGGAACACTGAAGCTTTCTTT
cdr3_aa: CASSLVPLLQAGNTEAFF

clone_size: .
j_call: TRBJ1-4
v_call: TRBV5-1
d_call: TRBD1
cdr3_nt: TGCGCCAGCAGCTCCGACAGGGGTGAAAAACTGTTTTTT
cdr3_aa: CASSSDRGEKLFF

clone_size: .
j_call: TRBJ1-2
v_call: TRBV19
d_call: .
cdr3_nt: TGTGCCAGTAGTATCAGGGGCTTCGACTATGGCTACACCTTC
cdr3_aa: CASSIRGFDYGYTF

clone_size: .
j_call: TRBJ1-1
v_call: TRBV2
d_call: .
cdr3_nt: TGTGCCAGCAGTGTTACAGGCATCGGCAACACTGAAGCTTTCTTT
cdr3_aa: CASSVTGIGNTEAFF

clone_size: .
j_call: TRBJ2-2
v_call: TRBV9
d_call: .
cdr3_nt: TGTGCCAGCAGCACTGACAGCTTTAACACCGGGGAGCTGTTTTTT
cdr3_aa: CASSTDSFNTGELFF

clone_size: .
j_call: TRBJ1-1
v_call: TRBV11-3
d_call: .
cdr3_nt: TGTGCCAGCAGCTTAGGAGGGAAGAACACTGAAGCTTTCTTT
cdr3_aa: CASSLGGKNTEAFF

clone_size: .
j_call: TRBJ1-5
v_call: TRBV6-1
d_call: .
cdr3_nt: TGTGCCAGCAGTGAACACAGGGTGAGCAATCAGCCCCAGCATTTT
cdr3_aa: CASSEHRVSNQPQHF

clone_size: .
j_call: TRBJ1-1
v_call: TRBV10-2
d_call: .
cdr3_nt: TGCGCCAGCAGACCTGGGGGGATTGGGACTGAAGCTTTCTTT
cdr3_aa: CASRPGGIGTEAFF

clone_size: .
j_call: TRBJ1-1
v_call: TRBV5-1
d_call: TRBD1
cdr3_nt: TGCGCCAGCAGCGCCGACGCGACAGGGGGCACTGAAGCTTTCTTT
cdr3_aa: CASSADATGGTEAFF

clone_size: .
j_call: TRBJ1-3
v_call: TRBV10-3
d_call: TRBD1
cdr3_nt: TGTGCCATCAGTACCGCAGGGGGCTCTGGAAACACCATATATTTT
cdr3_aa: CAISTAGGSGNTIYF

clone_size: .
j_call: TRBJ2-1
v_call: TRBV27
d_call: TRBD2
cdr3_nt: TGTGCCAGCAGTTCTCACCTACTAGCGGGAGCCTACAATGAGCAGTTCTTC
cdr3_aa: CASSSHLLAGAYNEQFF

clone_size: .
j_call: TRBJ2-6
v_call: TRBV6-1
d_call: .
cdr3_nt: TGTGCCAGCAGTGAAAGTATCAGGGAACCTGGGGCCAACGTCCTGACTTTC
cdr3_aa: CASSESIREPGANVLTF

clone_size: .
j_call: TRBJ2-7
v_call: TRBV11-3
d_call: .
cdr3_nt: TGTGCCAGCAGCTTAGCCGGGCCCGGGCCCCACGAGCAGTACTTC
cdr3_aa: CASSLAGPGPHEQYF

clone_size: .
j_call: TRBJ2-3
v_call: TRBV19
d_call: .
cdr3_nt: TGTGCCAGTAGTGCTAAGCCCCCCATAGATACGCAGTATTTT
cdr3_aa: CASSAKPPIDTQYF

clone_size: .
j_call: TRBJ1-2
v_call: TRBV9
d_call: .
cdr3_nt: TGTGCCAGCAGCGTCGGGACGGGGGACTATGGCTACACCTTC
cdr3_aa: CASSVGTGDYGYTF

clone_size: once
j_call: TRBJ2-1
v_call: TRBV18
d_call: TRBD2
cdr3_nt: TGTGCCAGCTCGCCACGCGGGACTAGCGGAAACAATGAGCAGTTCTTC
cdr3_aa: CASSPRGTSGNNEQFF

clone_size: .
j_call: TRBJ2-7
v_call: TRBV18
d_call: TRBD1
cdr3_nt: TGTGCCAGCTCTCCTGTGAGGGGACAGGGTTTTTACGAGCAGTACTTC
cdr3_aa: CASSPVRGQGFYEQYF

clone_size: .
j_call: TRBJ2-5
v_call: TRBV5-4
d_call: .
cdr3_nt: TGTGCCAGCAGCTTGAATCAGGGAGAGACCCAGTACTTC
cdr3_aa: CASSLNQGETQYF

clone_size: .
j_call: TRBJ2-5
v_call: TRBV4-1
d_call: .
cdr3_nt: TGCGCCAGCAGCCAAGATCGCCCCAGGGAGACCCAGTACTTC
cdr3_aa: CASSQDRPRETQYF